The next 20 T cell receptor beta chains were all read from a single sample in a study of T cell responses to AZD1222 COVID-19 vaccine. The protocol was immunoSEQ multiplex PCR, while the TCRdb copy is restricted to in-frame clones and leaves out a portion. The data hold roughly 180,000 clones, with approximately 92% observed a single time. Here the sequenced sample was peripheral blood, taken 28 days after the second dose of the MenACWY control vaccine. These TCRs come from an adult who received the MenACWY meningococcal vaccine as a control.

This chain uses TRBV13 with TRBJ2-7; TRBD1 matches 10 bases. Trimming removed 4 bases from V and 5 bases from J; junction bases left unmatched: 5. The CDR3 totals 14 residues. CDR1 and CDR2 from the germline V gene are PRHDT and FYEKMQ (reference sequence). Here the CDR3 DNA reads TGTGCCAGCAGCTCCACGACAGGGGGCAACGAGCAGTACTTC. Its protein product is CASSSTTGGNEQYF.

This clone has just one count. CDR3 region: CASRSAGNLQETQYF. For the CDR3, the DNA is TGTGCCAGTAGATCCGCGGGGAACCTCCAAGAGACCCAGTACTTC. The chain has TRBV19 and TRBJ2-5; tentatively, D is TRBD2 (6 bases). Germline-derived CDR1 and CDR2 are LNHDA and SQIVND (reference sequence). CDR3 length equals 15 residues. Between the trimmed V and J ends, which lost 6 bases and 1 base, there was a span of 15 bases.

This chain links TRBV29-1 with TRBJ2-7; D is possibly TRBD2 (6 bases). Looked up from germline, CDR1 is SQVTM and CDR2 is ANQGSEA. This CDR3 spans 12 amino acids. The germline V and J ends were trimmed by 4 bases and 7 bases, with 14 bases remaining between them. The CDR3 spells CSVARGGEEQYF. In DNA, the CDR3 is TGCAGCGTTGCACGCGGCGGGGAGGAGCAGTACTTC.

The chain carries TRBV6-6 and TRBJ1-4; the D is unclear. Germline V gene sequence: CDR1 MNHNY, CDR2 SVGAGI (reference sequence). CDR3 size: 15 residues. V lost 0 bases, J lost 8 bases, and 13 bases lay in between. The CDR3 DNA follows: TGTGCCAGCAGTTACTCAGGCAGAACGGACGAAAAACTGTTTTTT. It codes for CASSYSGRTDEKLFF.

The chain links TRBV27 to TRBJ1-2; 9 bases are a match to TRBD1. Unmatched junction bases numbered 13, after V lost 3 bases and J lost 8 bases. Germline V gene sequence: CDR1 MNHEY, CDR2 SMNVEV (reference sequence). This CDR3 spans 16 amino acids. This CDR3 is CASSFSGQGGGSGYTF. Here the CDR3 DNA reads TGTGCCAGCAGTTTTTCGGGACAGGGAGGCGGTAGCGGCTACACCTTC.

The chain is built from TRBV5-8 and TRBJ2-3; 9 bases align to TRBD2. The CDR3 is 14 residues long. The germline gives CDR1 SGHTS, CDR2 YDEGEE. V dropped 0 bases and J dropped 5; count of bases not matched to a gene: 1. The CDR3 reads CASSLGLAEDTQYF. Written as DNA, the CDR3 is TGTGCCAGCAGCTTGGGACTAGCGGAAGATACGCAGTATTTT.

The genes are TRBV7-2 and TRBJ1-1; D is undetermined. Trimming left V 4 bases short and J 6 bases short, with 15 bases between. The CDR3 is made up of 14 amino acids. Germline CDR1 and CDR2: SGHTA and FQGNSA. DNA of the CDR3: TGTGCCAGCAGCTCAAGGACCGGTAACCCTGAAGCTTTCTTT. Its translation is CASSSRTGNPEAFF.

This sequence joins TRBV4-1 and TRBJ1-1; D is unclear. Deletions cut 4 bases from V and 5 bases from J, with 11 bases between. CDR1 MGHRA and CDR2 YSYEKL come from the germline V gene. The CDR3 length is 13 residues. The CDR3 DNA follows: TGCGCCAGCAGCCCGTTGTTGGGGACTGAAGCTTTCTTT. Residues: CASSPLLGTEAFF.

The genes are TRBV7-7 and TRBJ2-7; maybe TRBD1 (6 bases). Germline loops: CDR1 SSHAT, CDR2 FNYEAQ (reference sequence). With 2 bases removed from V and 2 bases from J, the gap between germline ends came to 13 bases. The CDR3 has 15 amino acids. CDR3 amino acids: CASSLRPGAPYEQYF. The CDR3 DNA reads TGTGCCAGCAGCTTAAGGCCAGGGGCCCCCTACGAGCAGTACTTC.

This chain links TRBV30 with TRBJ1-1; weak D call: TRBD1 (5 bases). The CDR3 covers 14 residues. V was pared by 5 bases and J by 0 bases, with 13 bases between. The germline CDR1 and CDR2 sequences are GTSNPN and SVGIG (reference sequence). CDR3 coding DNA: TGTGCCTGGTCCGCGGGACCGATGAACACTGAAGCTTTCTTT. This encodes CAWSAGPMNTEAFF.

The CDR3 region is CASSYSGQGQPQHF. CDR3 DNA: TGTGCCAGCAGTTACTCGGGACAGGGTCAGCCCCAGCATTTT. This chain links TRBV6-5 with TRBJ1-5; 9 bases are a match to TRBD1. Germline lookup yields CDR1 MNHEY and CDR2 SVGAGI. V lost 0 bases to trimming and J lost 6 bases; unmatched junction nucleotides: 0. The CDR3 length is 14 residues.

The chain employs TRBV5-4 and TRBJ1-2; no reliable D call. CDR3 length equals 15 residues. Germline CDR1 SGHNT, CDR2 YYREEE (reference sequence). The germline V and J ends were trimmed by 4 bases and 4 bases, with 17 bases remaining between them. CDR3 region: CASSPDGPRGYGYTF. CDR3 coding DNA: TGTGCCAGCAGCCCGGACGGACCACGGGGCTATGGCTACACCTTC.

J is TRBJ1-3 and V is TRBV5-8, with unresolved D. CDR3 length equals 15 residues. V was trimmed by 4 bases and J by 2 bases, leaving 13 bases between them. Germline V gene lookup returns CDR1 SGHTS and CDR2 YDEGEE. This chain's CDR3 is CASSLGGLAGNTIYF. In nucleotides, the CDR3 is TGTGCCAGCAGCCTTGGTGGGTTAGCTGGAAACACCATATATTTT.

The rearrangement joins TRBV27 to TRBJ2-7, with 8 positions matching TRBD1. The V gene end was trimmed by 6 bases and the J gene end by 7 bases; junction bases not matched to a gene: 11. Germline CDR1 is MNHEY and CDR2 is SMNVEV (reference sequence). CDR3 length: 14 amino acids. The CDR3 here is CASRPGTGLWEQYF. CDR3 bases: TGTGCCAGCAGACCCGGGACAGGATTGTGGGAGCAGTACTTC.

The rearrangement joins TRBV6-5 to TRBJ1-6, with 9 nucleotides matching TRBD1. Germline lookup yields CDR1 MNHEY and CDR2 SVGAGI. V lost 6 bases and J lost 7; bases outside the gene matches: 4. This CDR3 has 14 amino acids. The CDR3 spells CASRRQGGNSPLHF. Here the CDR3 DNA reads TGTGCCAGCAGGAGACAGGGGGGGAATTCACCCCTCCACTTT.

The chain couples TRBV29-1 to TRBJ1-1, with unresolved D. The CDR3 is made up of 13 amino acids. Deletions cut 7 bases from V and 0 bases from J, with 12 bases between. CDR1 and CDR2 from the germline V gene are SQVTM and ANQGSEA. The CDR3 DNA is TGCAGCGCTCAGGTCGAGATGAACACTGAAGCTTTCTTT. Translating gives CSAQVEMNTEAFF.

This clone was picked up one time. The gene calls are TRBV7-9 and TRBJ1-1; D is unresolved. In germline, CDR1 is SEHNR, CDR2 FQNEAQ (reference sequence). There are 12 residues in the CDR3. The V and J ends lost 1 base and 11 bases respectively, with 11 bases between them. Written as DNA, the CDR3 is TGTGCCAGCAGCTTAGAGTCGTCTGCGGCTTTCTTT. It encodes CASSLESSAAFF.

V and J are TRBV3-1 (or the pseudogene TRBV3-2) and TRBJ2-3, with D unresolved. Germline-derived CDR1 and CDR2 are LGHDT and YNNKEL (reference sequence). V lost 3 bases and J lost 2, with 6 bases in between. The CDR3 sequence is 13 residues long. CDR3 protein: CASSHELTDTQYF. DNA of the CDR3: TGTGCCAGCAGCCATGAGCTCACAGATACGCAGTATTTT.

The chain has TRBV11-2 and TRBJ2-1, with 11 bases matching TRBD2. CDR1 is SGHAT, CDR2 FQNNGV, per germline. This CDR3 spans 15 amino acids. J lost 6 bases, V lost 5 bases, and 6 bases had no gene match. As DNA, the CDR3 is TGTGCCAGCAGCCACGTTCTAGCGGGGGGCAATGAGCAGTTCTTC. It encodes CASSHVLAGGNEQFF. Looking up the rest from reference TRBV11-2 and TRBJ2-1 gives the full variable domain: EAGVAQSPRYKIIEKRQSVAFWCNPISGHATLYWYQQILGQGPKLLIQFQNNGVVDDSQLPKDRFSAERLKGVDSTLKIQPAKLEDSAVYLCASSHVLAGGNEQFFGPGTRLTVL.

This clone was found once. J is TRBJ1-3 and V is TRBV5-6; D call uncertain. Between the trimmed V and J ends, which lost 0 bases and 9 bases, there was a span of 7 bases. CDR1 SGHDT and CDR2 YYEEEE come from the germline V gene. The CDR3 sequence is 12 residues long. The CDR3 spells CASSLGARTIYF. The CDR3 nucleotides are TGTGCCAGCAGCTTGGGGGCACGCACCATATATTTT.